Listed below are T cell receptor beta chains from one sample, sequenced in a study of neurological immune-mediated disorders. TCRdb re-called the 5' RACE reads with MiXCR, one entry per CDR3 protein. The sample holds about 35,000 distinct CDR3 sequences, 3.5% to 4% seen once. The sample consisted of PBMCs. The origin of the receptors is a man aged 25-45 years with multiple sclerosis. Both conserved end residues are part of each CDR3. D genes are given only for firm matches. A row's size may be missing; if present it is once, few, many or a size class.

>many|TRBJ2-3|TRBV20-1|TRBD2
TGCAGTGCTATAGCGGGGGGGTCCACAGATACGCAGTATTTT
CSAIAGGSTDTQYF
>-|TRBJ2-3|TRBV3-1|-
TGTGCCAGCAGCCAAGAACGGGGCGGGGGCACAGATACGCAGTATTTT
CASSQERGGGTDTQYF
>many|TRBJ2-1|TRBV12-3/TRBV12-4|-
TGTGCCAGCAGTTTGTGGCCACCGAACCAAAACAATGAGCAGTTCTTC
CASSLWPPNQNNEQFF
>many|TRBJ2-7|TRBV5-1|TRBD1
TGCGCCAGCAGCTTGATTAGGGACAGGGACTCCTACGAGCAGTACTTC
CASSLIRDRDSYEQYF
>many|TRBJ2-7|TRBV6-6|TRBD2
TGTGCCAGCAGTCTTAGCGGGGGTTTGTACGAGCAGTACTTC
CASSLSGGLYEQYF
>many|TRBJ2-7|TRBV20-1|TRBD2
TGCAGTGCTAGAGATCTGCTAGCGGGAATTGTCGAAGAGCAGTACTTC
CSARDLLAGIVEEQYF
>many|TRBJ2-5|TRBV7-2|-
TGTGCCAGCAGCTTCCAAGCGAGTTCTGAGACCCAGTACTTC
CASSFQASSETQYF
>-|TRBJ1-6|TRBV3-1|-
TGTGCCAGCACCCTATCAAGCGCTTCACCCCTCCACTTT
CASTLSSASPLHF
>many|TRBJ1-1|TRBV29-1|-
TGCAGCGCGGAACCGGGACGGCGAGAAGCTTTCTTT
CSAEPGRREAFF
>-|TRBJ1-5|TRBV7-8|-
TGTGCCAGCAGCCTGACCTATGATCAGCCCCAGCATTTT
CASSLTYDQPQHF
>-|TRBJ1-2|TRBV20-1|-
TGCAGTGCTAGTCTAGAGGGGTGGGGCTACACCTTC
CSASLEGWGYTF
>many|TRBJ1-5|TRBV4-1|TRBD1
TGCGCCAGCAGCCAGACAGGGTTGAGCAATCAGCCCCAGCATTTT
CASSQTGLSNQPQHF
>many|TRBJ1-2|TRBV7-2|-
TGTGCCAGCAGCTTAGAAGGATGGGGGCGCGACTATGGCTACACCTTC
CASSLEGWGRDYGYTF
>many|TRBJ2-7|TRBV6-5|-
TGTGCCAGCAGTTATCGGCAGGGGCCCTACGAGCAGTACTTC
CASSYRQGPYEQYF
>many|TRBJ2-1|TRBV10-2|TRBD1
TGCGCCAGCAGCTGGACAGGGCACAATGAGCAGTTCTTC
CASSWTGHNEQFF
>many|TRBJ2-7|TRBV11-2|-
TGTGCCAGCAGCTTAGATCCAGCGGGCGGCGAGCAGTACTTC
CASSLDPAGGEQYF
>-|TRBJ2-5|TRBV7-8|-
TGTGCCAGCAGCGCTCGACAGTTGCAAGAGACCCAGTACTTC
CASSARQLQETQYF
>many|TRBJ1-2|TRBV3-1|-
TGTGCCAGCAGCCAAGATGGGGGGAACTATGGCTACACCTTC
CASSQDGGNYGYTF
>many|TRBJ2-3|TRBV5-6|TRBD1
TGTGCCAGCAGCTTGGTGGGGACAGGAACAGATACGCAGTATTTT
CASSLVGTGTDTQYF
>many|TRBJ1-4|TRBV12-3/TRBV12-4|-
TGTGCCAGCAGTTCCCCGGGACGGGGTGGGGAAAAACTGTTTTTT
CASSSPGRGGEKLFF
>many|TRBJ2-1|TRBV5-1|-
TGCGCCAGCAGCTTGTCCGACAATGAGCAGTTCTTC
CASSLSDNEQFF
>many|TRBJ2-1|TRBV20-1|-
TGCAGTGCTAGGTATACGAGCGGGCGCTACAATGAGCAGTTCTTC
CSARYTSGRYNEQFF
>many|TRBJ2-7|TRBV25-1|-
TGTGCCAGCAGGGAAAAAAACTCCTACGAGCAGTACTTC
CASREKNSYEQYF
>many|TRBJ1-2|TRBV12-3/TRBV12-4|-
TGTGCCAGCAGGCAGGGGCAGGGTGGCTACACCTTC
CASRQGQGGYTF
>few|TRBJ2-1|TRBV9|-
TGTGCCAGCAGCGTAGAACAGAACAATGAGCAGTTCTTC
CASSVEQNNEQFF
>-|TRBJ1-2|TRBV12-3/TRBV12-4|-
TGTGCCAGCAGCCAGAAAAGGGGGATCGGGGGCTACACCTTC
CASSQKRGIGGYTF
>-|TRBJ2-5|TRBV7-2|-
TGTGCCAGCAGCTTAGACAGTAAAGAGACCCAGTACTTC
CASSLDSKETQYF
>many|TRBJ1-1|TRBV27|-
TGTGCCAGCAGTTTCAGCGGGAAGAACACTGAAGCTTTCTTT
CASSFSGKNTEAFF
>many|TRBJ2-5|TRBV7-9|TRBD1
TGTGCCAGCAGCTTAGGAGGAAGGGACAGCCAAGAGACCCAGTACTTC
CASSLGGRDSQETQYF
>medium-sized|TRBJ2-3|TRBV20-1|-
TGCAGTGCTAGGATCGATGGCACAGATACGCAGTATTTT
CSARIDGTDTQYF
>many|TRBJ2-4|TRBV27|-
TGTGCCAGCTCTACAACACGGGACACAAAAAACATTCAGTACTTC
CASSTTRDTKNIQYF
>many|TRBJ2-3|TRBV20-1|TRBD2
TGCAGTGCTAGCACGGGGGGAATAACTAGTACGCAGTATTTT
CSASTGGITSTQYF
>many|TRBJ2-1|TRBV20-1|-
TGCAGTGCCCCTAGGGGGGGATTGGATGAGCAGTTCTTC
CSAPRGGLDEQFF
>many|TRBJ2-5|TRBV7-2|-
TGTGCCAGCAGCTGGTACCAAGAGACCCAGTACTTC
CASSWYQETQYF
>-|TRBJ2-7|TRBV15|-
TGTGCCACCAGCAGAGTAGGATACGAGCAGTACTTC
CATSRVGYEQYF
>many|TRBJ1-1|TRBV6-6|-
TGTGCCAGCAGTTACGATGGGGGCTGGAACACTGAAGCTTTCTTT
CASSYDGGWNTEAFF
>many|TRBJ1-1|TRBV4-3|-
TGCGCCAGCAGCCAAGCGAGTCCGACAGGTGAAGCTTTCTTT
CASSQASPTGEAFF
>-|TRBJ2-3|TRBV20-1|-
TGCAGTGCTAGTCTAGATACGCAGTATTTT
CSASLDTQYF